This passage covers 9 T cell receptor beta chains from one sample sequenced in a study of T cells in women clearing cervical HPV infection. The repertoire was sequenced with immunoSEQ multiplex PCR; TCRdb's copy has only in-frame clones and lacks some. In total, the table holds tens of thousands of clones. The material sequenced was blood buffy coat. Receptors originate from a woman aged 18 to 75 with a cervical HPV16 infection that either progressed to CIN3+ or cleared (not recorded which).

A remark on this clone: The read gets to within 3 residues of the CDR3 end, and the germline J gene fills in the rest. The chain links TRBV4-2 to TRBJ2-3; perhaps TRBD1 as D (6 bases). This CDR3 spans 21 amino acids. Between the trimmed V and J ends, which lost 4 bases and 0 bases, there was a span of 29 bases. In germline, CDR1 is LGHNA, CDR2 YNFKEQ. The CDR3 here is CASSPLGTGLVTVSSTDTQYF. The covered CDR3 bases are TGTGCCAGCAGCCCCCTTGGAACAGGGCTAGTCACCGTTTCTAGCACAGATACG.

As to this clone: The CDR3 end falls 3 residues outside the read, so it is completed with the germline J gene. The chain carries TRBV7-2 and TRBJ1-6, with D possibly TRBD1 on 6 matching bases. Germline values: CDR1 SGHTA, CDR2 FQGNSA. V was pared by 3 bases and J by 2 bases, with 8 bases between. There are 15 residues in the CDR3. CDR3 DNA, as far as it was read: TGTGCCAGCAGCTTCCGGGACACCTATAATTCACCC. This gives the protein CASSFRDTYNSP. The full CDR3 protein reads CASSFRDTYNSPLHF.

Regarding this clone: Read coverage stops 3 residues before the CDR3 terminus; the germline J gene supplies the remainder. This sequence joins TRBV19 and TRBJ1-5; TRBD1 matches at 12 bases. Trimming at V came to 4 bases and at J to 6 bases, leaving 4 bases not matched to a gene. From germline, CDR1 is LNHDA and CDR2 SQIVND (reference sequence). The CDR3 is 15 residues long. The CDR3 sequence is CASSTGTGGGQPQHF. The part of the CDR3 DNA that was read is TGTGCCAGTAGTACCGGGACAGGGGGCGGTCAGCCC.

In regard to this clone: The read stops 3 residues short of the end of the CDR3; the missing end is completed from the germline J gene. The chain recombines TRBV19 with TRBJ2-2, with a weak D call TRBD2 (5 bases). This CDR3 has 13 residues. The germline CDR1 and CDR2 sequences are LNHDA and SQIVND (reference sequence). This chain's CDR3 is CASSAGIHEKLFF. Incomplete CDR3 DNA: TGTGCCAGTAGTGCGGGTATTCATGAAAAG.

For this clone: The read comes to an end 3 residues before the CDR3 does, leaving the germline J gene to fill in the end. The rearrangement joins TRBV19 to TRBJ2-2, with 9 nucleotides matching TRBD1. The V gene's germline CDR1 is LNHDA and CDR2 SQIVND (reference sequence). The CDR3 has 17 amino acids. The CDR3 bases that were read are TGTGCCAGTAGTACCCTCCCGGGACAGGGTTCTAATGAAAAG. Its protein is CASSTLPGQGSNEK. From start to end, the CDR3 is CASSTLPGQGSNEKLFF. Full variable domain (remainder filled in from reference TRBV19 and TRBJ2-2): DGGITQSPKYLFRKEGQNVTLSCEQNLNHDAMYWYRQDPGQGLRLIYYSQIVNDFQKGDIAEGYSVSREKKESFPLTVTSAQKNPTAFYLCASSTLPGQGSNEKLFFGEGSRLTVL.

For this clone: Read coverage stops 3 residues before the CDR3 terminus; the germline J gene supplies the remainder. V gene TRBV4-1 combines with J gene TRBJ2-1, with 9 bases fitting TRBD2. J was trimmed by 5 bases and V by 0 bases; bases with no gene match: 5. CDR3 length equals 16 residues. CDR1 is MGHRA and CDR2 is YSYEKL in the germline V gene. The DNA read from the CDR3 is TGCGCCAGCAGCCAAGATAGAATAGCGGGAGACAATGAG. This codes for CASSQDRIAGDNE. The CDR3 in full is CASSQDRIAGDNEQFF.

As to this clone: The DNA ends 3 residues before the CDR3 does, and the rest of the CDR3 is filled in from the germline J gene. The chain has TRBV20-1 and TRBJ2-7, with D tentatively TRBD2 (7 bases). This CDR3 is built from 17 residues. V was trimmed by 3 bases and J by 4 bases, leaving 25 bases between them. Per germline, CDR1 DFQATT and CDR2 SNEGSKA (reference sequence). The DNA read from the CDR3 is TGCAGTGCTAGTCTCGCAAAGGGGGGGCGGGAGTTTTACGAG. Amino acid sequence: CSASLAKGGREFYE. The whole CDR3 reads CSASLAKGGREFYEQYF.

With respect to this clone: With the read ending 3 residues before the CDR3 end, the germline J gene is used to fill in that end. This chain uses TRBV5-6 with TRBJ2-7; 8 bases fit TRBD2. Trimming cost V 7 bases and J 1 base; bases outside gene matches: 7. Germline-derived CDR1 and CDR2 are SGHDT and YYEEEE. The length of the CDR3 is 14 residues. This chain's CDR3 is CASGLAGPSYEQYF. The sequenced part of the CDR3 DNA is TGTGCCAGCGGGCTAGCGGGCCCTTCCTACGAG. The variable domain in full, with the rest retrieved from reference TRBV5-6 and TRBJ2-7, is DAGVTQSPTHLIKTRGQQVTLRCSPKSGHDTVSWYQQALGQGPQFIFQYYEEEERQRGNFPDRFSGHQFPNYSSELNVNALLLGDSALYLCASGLAGPSYEQYFGPGTRLTVT.

Comments on this clone: The read falls 3 residues short of the CDR3 end, and the missing part is taken from the germline J gene. This rearrangement joins TRBV19 to TRBJ1-5; 7 bases map to TRBD1. Germline V gives CDR1 LNHDA, CDR2 SQIVND (reference sequence). CDR3 length: 15 amino acids. J was trimmed by 0 bases and V by 3 bases; bases with no gene match: 2. The CDR3: CASSMGTASNQPQHF. CDR3 DNA (partial): TGTGCCAGTAGTATGGGGACAGCTAGCAATCAGCCC.